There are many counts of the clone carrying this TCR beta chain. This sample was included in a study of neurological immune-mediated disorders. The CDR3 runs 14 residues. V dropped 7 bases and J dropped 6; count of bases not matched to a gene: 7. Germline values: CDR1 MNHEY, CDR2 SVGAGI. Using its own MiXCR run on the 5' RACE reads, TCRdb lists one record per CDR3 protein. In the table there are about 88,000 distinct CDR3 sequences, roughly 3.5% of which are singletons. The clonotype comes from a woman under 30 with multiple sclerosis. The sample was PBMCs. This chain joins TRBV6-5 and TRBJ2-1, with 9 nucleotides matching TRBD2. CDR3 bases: TGTGCCAGCAACCCTAGCGGGACCCTCAATGAGCAGTTCTTC. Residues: CASNPSGTLNEQFF.